This T cell receptor beta chain was documented in a study of cytomegalovirus exposure and HLA in healthy donors. On this clone itself: The antigen is not known.

V gave up 7 bases and J gave up 5 bases, with 13 bases separating them. Germline loops: CDR1 MNHNS, CDR2 SASEGT. The CDR3 loop spans 13 amino acids. A multiplex PCR was run with 60 Vbeta primers and 13 Jbeta primers. The protocol was immunoSEQ multiplex PCR, while the TCRdb copy is restricted to in-frame clones and leaves out a portion. The sample contains approximately 110,000 clones, around three quarters of which appear only once. Study-wide results and caveats: Among the most significant clusters, several appeared linked to common viral pathogens in a later analysis.

The specimen sequenced was PBMCs. The V and J genes are TRBV6-1 and TRBJ2-3; TRBD1 is a possible D gene (5 bases). The TCR was taken from a man in his forties in good health and CMV-seronegative. Here the CDR3 DNA reads TGTGCCAGCACAGACCAGGGTGGAGATACGCAGTATTTT. Its protein is CASTDQGGDTQYF.